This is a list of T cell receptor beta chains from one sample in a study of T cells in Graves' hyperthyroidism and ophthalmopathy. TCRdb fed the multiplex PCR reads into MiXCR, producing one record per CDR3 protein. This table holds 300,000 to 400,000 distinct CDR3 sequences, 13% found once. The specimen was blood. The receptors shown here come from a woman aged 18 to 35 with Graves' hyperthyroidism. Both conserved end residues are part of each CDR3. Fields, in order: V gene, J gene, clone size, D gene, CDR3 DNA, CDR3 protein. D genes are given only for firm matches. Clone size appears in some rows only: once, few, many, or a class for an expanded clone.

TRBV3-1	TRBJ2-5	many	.	TGTGCCAGCAGCCTTCAGGCCCAAGAGACCCAGTACTTC	CASSLQAQETQYF
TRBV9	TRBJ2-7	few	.	TGTGCCAGCAGCCGAGGGAATGAGCAGTACTTC	CASSRGNEQYF
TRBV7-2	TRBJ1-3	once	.	TGTGCCAGCAGCGTATCCCCTGGGGCCGGAAACACCATATATTTT	CASSVSPGAGNTIYF
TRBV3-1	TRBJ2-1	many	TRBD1	TGTGCCAGCAGCCTGAGACAGGGGAAACATGAGCAGTTCTTC	CASSLRQGKHEQFF
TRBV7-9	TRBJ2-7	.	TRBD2	TGTGCCAGCAGCTTGTTGCGGGAGACCCCCTACGAGCAGTACTTC	CASSLLRETPYEQYF
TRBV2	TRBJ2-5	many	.	TGTGCCATACGACTAGACACGGAGACCCAGTACTTC	CAIRLDTETQYF
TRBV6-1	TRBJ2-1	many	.	TGTGCCAGCACCGGCGGGCCCTACAATGAGCAGTTCTTC	CASTGGPYNEQFF
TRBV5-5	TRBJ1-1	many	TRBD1	TGTGCCAGCAGCTCCCCCGGGACAGGGGCAACTGAAGCTTTCTTT	CASSSPGTGATEAFF
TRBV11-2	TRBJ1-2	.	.	TGTGCCAGCACCTCCTACAGGACGGATTCGGGCTACACCTTC	CASTSYRTDSGYTF
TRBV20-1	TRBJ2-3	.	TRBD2	TGCAGTGTCCCGGGACTAGCGGGGGGCACAGATACGCAGTATTTT	CSVPGLAGGTDTQYF
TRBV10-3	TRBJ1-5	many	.	TGTGCCATCAGTGACCGAGGGAACAATCAGCCCCAGCATTTT	CAISDRGNNQPQHF
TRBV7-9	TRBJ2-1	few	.	TGTGCCAGCAGCTTATCCAGGACTGAGCAGTTCTTC	CASSLSRTEQFF
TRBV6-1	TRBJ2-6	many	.	TGTGCCAGCAGCCACTCAAGGGATGGAGCTGGGGCCAACGTCCTGACTTTC	CASSHSRDGAGANVLTF
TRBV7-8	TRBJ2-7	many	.	TGTGCCAGCAGCTTAGCCCTAACCCGATACGAGCAGTACTTC	CASSLALTRYEQYF
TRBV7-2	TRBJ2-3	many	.	TGTGCCAGCAGTTCCGTCCGGGAAGATACGCAGTATTTT	CASSSVREDTQYF
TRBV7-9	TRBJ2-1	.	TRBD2	TGTGCCAGCAGCCGGGTCGGACTAGCGGGGGGAAGGAATGAGCAGTTCTTC	CASSRVGLAGGRNEQFF
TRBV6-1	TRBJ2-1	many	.	TGTGCCACGAGGTCAAGTTACAATGAGCAGTTCTTC	CATRSSYNEQFF
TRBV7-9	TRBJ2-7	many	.	TGTGCCAGCAGCTGGATCGCCGGGGACTCGTACGAGCAGTACTTC	CASSWIAGDSYEQYF
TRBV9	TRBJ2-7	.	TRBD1	TGTGCCAGCAACCTGGGACAGGGCATCGACGAGCAGTACTTC	CASNLGQGIDEQYF
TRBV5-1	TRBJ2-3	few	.	TGCGCCAGCAGCTTGTGGGGGGATAAAACAGATACGCAGTATTTT	CASSLWGDKTDTQYF
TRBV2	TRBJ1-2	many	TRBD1	TGTGCCAGCAGTGTAGGGCAGGGGGATGGCTACACCTTC	CASSVGQGDGYTF
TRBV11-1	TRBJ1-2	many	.	TGTGCCAGCAGCCCTTGGGGGCCCCCCCTCGGAGTCGGGGGCTACACCTTC	CASSPWGPPLGVGGYTF
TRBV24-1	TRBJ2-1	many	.	TGTGCCACCAGTGACCCGAGGGACATCAATGAGCAGTTCTTC	CATSDPRDINEQFF
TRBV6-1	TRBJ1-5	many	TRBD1	TGTGCCACTGGGACAGGATTATATAGCAATCAGCCCCAGCATTTT	CATGTGLYSNQPQHF
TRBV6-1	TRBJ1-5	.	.	TGTGCCACGTCCCGGAGGGATAGCAATCAGCCCCAGCATTTT	CATSRRDSNQPQHF
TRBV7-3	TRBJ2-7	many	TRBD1	TGTGCCAGCAGCTCTATGGGACAGGGGCGTCCCTACGAGCAGTACTTC	CASSSMGQGRPYEQYF
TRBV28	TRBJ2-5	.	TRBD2	TGTGCCAGCAGTTACAATAGCGGGAAGGAGACCCAGTACTTC	CASSYNSGKETQYF
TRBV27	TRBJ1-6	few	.	TGTGCCAGCAGTTTAGGGAGCAATTCACCCCTCCACTTT	CASSLGSNSPLHF
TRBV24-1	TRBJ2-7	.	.	TGTGCCACCAGTGACTCGGGTGGCTACGAGCAGTACTTC	CATSDSGGYEQYF
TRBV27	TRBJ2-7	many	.	TGTGCCAGCAGGGCCCGAGAGCTTACTGTTGAGCAGTACTTC	CASRARELTVEQYF
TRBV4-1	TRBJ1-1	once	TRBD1	TGCGCCAGCAGCCAGGCCGGGACAGGCACTGAAGCTTCCTTT	CASSQAGTGTEASF
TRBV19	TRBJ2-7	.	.	TGTGCGACTGCCGGGGGGCCCGGGGGCGAGCAGTACTTC	CATAGGPGGEQYF
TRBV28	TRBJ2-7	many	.	TGTGCCAGCAGCCTACGGGGCCCCCCTTGGGAGCAGTACTTC	CASSLRGPPWEQYF
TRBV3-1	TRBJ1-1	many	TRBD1	TGTGCCAGCAGCCGCGTAAGGACAGGGGCAAACACTGAAGCTTTCTTT	CASSRVRTGANTEAFF
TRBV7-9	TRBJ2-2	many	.	TGTGCCAGCAGCTTAGAGGTGACAGCGAACACCGGGGAGCTGTTTTTT	CASSLEVTANTGELFF
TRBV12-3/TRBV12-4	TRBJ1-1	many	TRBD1	TGTGCCAGCAGTTTAGAGGGGGCGGGGCCCACTGAAGCTTTCTTT	CASSLEGAGPTEAFF
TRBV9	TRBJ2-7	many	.	TGTGCCAGCAGCCCCGGGCGGGCCTCCTACGAGCAGTACTTC	CASSPGRASYEQYF
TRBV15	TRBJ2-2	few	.	TGTGCCACCAGCAGAGGAGACCTCACCGGGGAGCTGTTTTTT	CATSRGDLTGELFF
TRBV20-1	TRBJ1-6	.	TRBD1	TGCAGTGCTAGAATCCCGGGACAGAATAATTCACCCCTCCACTTT	CSARIPGQNNSPLHF
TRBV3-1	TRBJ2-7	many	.	TGTGCCAGCAGCCAACAGGGGGGGAACGAGCAGTACTTC	CASSQQGGNEQYF
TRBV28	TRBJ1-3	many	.	TGTGCCAGCAGTGGGACTGGAAACACCATATATTTT	CASSGTGNTIYF
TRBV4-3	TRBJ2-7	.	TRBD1	TGCGCCAGCAGCCCTGGGACAGGGATTGTCGAGCAGTACTTC	CASSPGTGIVEQYF
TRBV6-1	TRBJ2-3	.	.	TGTGCCAGCAGTCCGGGGACAGGGTTCTCGGCGGGGGGATCAACAGATACGCAGTATTTT	CASSPGTGFSAGGSTDTQYF
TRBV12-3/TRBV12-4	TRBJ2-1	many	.	TGTGCCAGCAGTTTAGGGGCAGAGCAGTTCTTC	CASSLGAEQFF
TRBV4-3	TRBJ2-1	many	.	TGCGCCAGCAGCCAAGACGTTGCGGGGTCGTGGAATGAGCAGTTCTTC	CASSQDVAGSWNEQFF
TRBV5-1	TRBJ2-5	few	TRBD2	TGCGCCAGCTGGTCAGGTAGCGGGGGTTTACAAGAGACCCAGTACTTC	CASWSGSGGLQETQYF
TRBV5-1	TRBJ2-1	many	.	TGCGCCAGCAGCACACGGGGGGCCCTCAATGAGCAGTTCTTC	CASSTRGALNEQFF
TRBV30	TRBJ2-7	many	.	TGTGCCTGGACCAGGGGGGTCTCCTACGAGCAGTACTTC	CAWTRGVSYEQYF
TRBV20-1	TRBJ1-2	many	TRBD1	TGCAGTGCTAGAGGAGCAGGGGGCGCAGGTCATGGCTACACCTTC	CSARGAGGAGHGYTF
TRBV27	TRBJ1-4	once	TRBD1	TGTGCCAGCAGTCCCTTGACAGGGGGGAATGAAAAACTGTTTTTT	CASSPLTGGNEKLFF
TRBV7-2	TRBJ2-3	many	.	TGTGCCAGCAGCTTAGTGCGGGGTTCTAGCACAGATACGCAGTATTTT	CASSLVRGSSTDTQYF
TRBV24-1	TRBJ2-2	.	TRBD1	TGTGCCACCAGGATGGGACAGGGGGTTTCCGCGAACACCGGGGAGCTGTTTTTT	CATRMGQGVSANTGELFF
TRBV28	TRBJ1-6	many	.	TGTGCCAGCAGTTTGGGTAAACGGCACTCACCCCTCCACTTT	CASSLGKRHSPLHF
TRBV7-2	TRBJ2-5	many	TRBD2	TGTGCCAGCAGCTCTCCAGCGGGAGTTTTAGAGACCCAGTACTTC	CASSSPAGVLETQYF
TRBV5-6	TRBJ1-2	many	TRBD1	TGTGCCAGCAGCTTAGGGGGCCCACCAGCTAACTATGGCTACACCTTC	CASSLGGPPANYGYTF